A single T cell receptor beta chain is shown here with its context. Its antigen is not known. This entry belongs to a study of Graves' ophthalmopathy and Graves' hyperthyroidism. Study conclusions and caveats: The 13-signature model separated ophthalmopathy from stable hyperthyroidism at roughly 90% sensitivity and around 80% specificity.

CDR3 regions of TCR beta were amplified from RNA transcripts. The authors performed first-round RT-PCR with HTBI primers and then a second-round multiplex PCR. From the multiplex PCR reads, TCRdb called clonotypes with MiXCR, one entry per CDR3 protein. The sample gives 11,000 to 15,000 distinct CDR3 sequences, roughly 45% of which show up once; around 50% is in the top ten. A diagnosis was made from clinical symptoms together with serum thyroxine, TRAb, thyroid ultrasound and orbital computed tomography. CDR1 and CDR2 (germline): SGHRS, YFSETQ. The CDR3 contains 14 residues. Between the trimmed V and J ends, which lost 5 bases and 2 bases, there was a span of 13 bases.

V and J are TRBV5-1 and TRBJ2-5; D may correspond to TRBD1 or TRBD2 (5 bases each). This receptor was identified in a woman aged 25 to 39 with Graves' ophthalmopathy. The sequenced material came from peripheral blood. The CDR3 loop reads CASRLRGQQETQYF. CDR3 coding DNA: TGCGCCAGCAGGTTGAGGGGTCAACAAGAGACCCAGTACTTC.